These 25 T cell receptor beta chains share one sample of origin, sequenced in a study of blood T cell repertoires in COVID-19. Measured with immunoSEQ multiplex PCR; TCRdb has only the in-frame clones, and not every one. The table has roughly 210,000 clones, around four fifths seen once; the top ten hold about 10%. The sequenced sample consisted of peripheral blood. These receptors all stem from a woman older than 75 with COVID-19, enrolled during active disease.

CDR3 loop: CASSATLGGTEAFF. The DNA of the CDR3 is TGTGCCAGCAGCGCCACCCTCGGGGGCACTGAAGCTTTCTTT. V usage is TRBV11-2 and J usage is TRBJ1-1, with D possibly being TRBD1 (5 bases). Looked up from germline, CDR1 is SGHAT and CDR2 is FQNNGV. The V gene lost 5 bases and the J gene lost 4 bases, with 14 bases spanning the gap. The CDR3 loop spans 14 amino acids.

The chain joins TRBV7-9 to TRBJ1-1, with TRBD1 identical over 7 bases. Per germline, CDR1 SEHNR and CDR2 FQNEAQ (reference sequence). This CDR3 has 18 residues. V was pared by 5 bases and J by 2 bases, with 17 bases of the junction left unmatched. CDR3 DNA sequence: TGTGCCAGCAGCCCCCAAATGCGGACAGGACGGTATAACACTGAAGCTTTCTTT. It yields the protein CASSPQMRTGRYNTEAFF.

The CDR3 loop is CASSVGQGGSNYGYTF. CDR3 DNA: TGTGCCAGCAGCGTAGGGCAGGGGGGTTCTAACTATGGCTACACCTTC. The genes are TRBV9 and TRBJ1-2; TRBD1 matches 7 bases. The CDR3 has 16 residues. J lost 0 bases, V lost 0 bases, and 5 bases had no gene match. The germline CDR1 and CDR2 sequences are SGDLS and YYNGEE.

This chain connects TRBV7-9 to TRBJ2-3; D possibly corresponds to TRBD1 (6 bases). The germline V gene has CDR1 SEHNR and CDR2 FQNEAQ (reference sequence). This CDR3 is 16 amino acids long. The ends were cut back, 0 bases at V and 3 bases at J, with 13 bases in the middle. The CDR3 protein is CASSLAVGAPTDTQYF. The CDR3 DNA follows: TGTGCCAGCAGCTTAGCGGTGGGGGCCCCGACAGATACGCAGTATTTT.

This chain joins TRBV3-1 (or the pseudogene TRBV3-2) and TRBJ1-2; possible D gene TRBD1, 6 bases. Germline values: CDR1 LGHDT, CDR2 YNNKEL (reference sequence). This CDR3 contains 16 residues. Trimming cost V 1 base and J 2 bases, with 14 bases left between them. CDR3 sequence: CASSQGGGPQNYGYTF. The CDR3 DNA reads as TGTGCCAGCAGCCAAGGGGGGGGGCCGCAGAACTATGGCTACACCTTC.

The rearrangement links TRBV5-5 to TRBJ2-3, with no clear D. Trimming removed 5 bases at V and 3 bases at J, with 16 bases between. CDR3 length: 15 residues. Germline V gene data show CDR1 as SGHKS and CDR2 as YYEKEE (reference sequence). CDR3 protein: CASRSFQVRTDTQYF. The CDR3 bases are TGTGCCAGCAGGTCGTTCCAGGTGAGAACAGATACGCAGTATTTT. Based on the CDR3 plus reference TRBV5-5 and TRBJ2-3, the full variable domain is DAGVTQSPTHLIKTRGQQVTLRCSPISGHKSVSWYQQVLGQGPQFIFQYYEKEERGRGNFPDRFSARQFPNYSSELNVNALLLGDSALYLCASRSFQVRTDTQYFGPGTRLTVL.

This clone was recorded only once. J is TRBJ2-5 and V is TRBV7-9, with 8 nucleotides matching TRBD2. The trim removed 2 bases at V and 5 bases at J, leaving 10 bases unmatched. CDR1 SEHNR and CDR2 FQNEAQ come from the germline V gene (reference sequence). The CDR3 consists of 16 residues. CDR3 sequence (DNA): TGTGCCAGCAGCTTACCCCCCGGGGGGGACCCGGAGACCCAGTACTTC. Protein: CASSLPPGGDPETQYF.

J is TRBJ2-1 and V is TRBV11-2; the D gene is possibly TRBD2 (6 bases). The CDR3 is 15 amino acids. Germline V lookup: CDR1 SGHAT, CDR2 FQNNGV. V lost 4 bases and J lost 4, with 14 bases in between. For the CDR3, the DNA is TGTGCCAGCAGCTGGTCTAGCGTACAGTACAATGAGCAGTTCTTC. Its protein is CASSWSSVQYNEQFF. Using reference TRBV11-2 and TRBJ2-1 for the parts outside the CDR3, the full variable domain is EAGVAQSPRYKIIEKRQSVAFWCNPISGHATLYWYQQILGQGPKLLIQFQNNGVVDDSQLPKDRFSAERLKGVDSTLKIQPAKLEDSAVYLCASSWSSVQYNEQFFGPGTRLTVL.

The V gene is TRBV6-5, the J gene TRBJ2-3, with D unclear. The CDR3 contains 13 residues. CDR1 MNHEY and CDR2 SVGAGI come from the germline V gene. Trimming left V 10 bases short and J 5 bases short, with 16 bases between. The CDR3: CATKITPGDTQYF. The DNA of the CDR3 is TGTGCCACGAAGATCACCCCCGGAGATACGCAGTATTTT.

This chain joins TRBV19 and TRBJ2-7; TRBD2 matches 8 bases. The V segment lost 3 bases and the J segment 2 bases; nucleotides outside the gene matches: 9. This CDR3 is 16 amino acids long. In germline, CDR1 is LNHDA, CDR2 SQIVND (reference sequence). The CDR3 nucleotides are TGTGCCAGTAGTATCCAACTAGCGGCCTATACCTACGAGCAGTACTTC. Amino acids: CASSIQLAAYTYEQYF.

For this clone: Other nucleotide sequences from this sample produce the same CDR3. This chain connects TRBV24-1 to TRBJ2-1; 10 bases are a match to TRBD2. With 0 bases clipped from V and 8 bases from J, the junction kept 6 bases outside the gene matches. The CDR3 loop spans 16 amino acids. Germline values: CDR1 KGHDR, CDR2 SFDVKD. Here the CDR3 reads CATSDLGLAGVYEQFF. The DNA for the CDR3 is TGTGCCACCAGTGATTTGGGGCTAGCGGGGGTCTATGAGCAGTTCTTC.

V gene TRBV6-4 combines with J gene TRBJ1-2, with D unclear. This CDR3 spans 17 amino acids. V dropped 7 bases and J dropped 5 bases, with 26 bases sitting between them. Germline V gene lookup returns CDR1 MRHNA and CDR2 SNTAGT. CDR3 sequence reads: CASKFPTFRGDKYGYTF. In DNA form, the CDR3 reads TGTGCCAGCAAATTTCCCACATTTCGGGGAGATAAATATGGCTACACCTTC.

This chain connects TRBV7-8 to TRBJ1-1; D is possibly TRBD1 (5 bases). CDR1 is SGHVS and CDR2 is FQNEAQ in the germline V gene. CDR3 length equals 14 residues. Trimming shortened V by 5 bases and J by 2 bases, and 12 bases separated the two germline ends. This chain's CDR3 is CASSLWTTNTEAFF. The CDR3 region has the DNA TGTGCCAGCAGCCTTTGGACAACCAACACTGAAGCTTTCTTT.

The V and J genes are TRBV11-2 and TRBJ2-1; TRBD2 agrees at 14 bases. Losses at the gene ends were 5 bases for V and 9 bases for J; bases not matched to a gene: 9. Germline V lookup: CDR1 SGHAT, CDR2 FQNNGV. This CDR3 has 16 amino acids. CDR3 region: CASSLQTSGGVGEQFF. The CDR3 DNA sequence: TGTGCCAGCAGCCTCCAGACTAGCGGGGGGGTCGGTGAGCAGTTCTTC.

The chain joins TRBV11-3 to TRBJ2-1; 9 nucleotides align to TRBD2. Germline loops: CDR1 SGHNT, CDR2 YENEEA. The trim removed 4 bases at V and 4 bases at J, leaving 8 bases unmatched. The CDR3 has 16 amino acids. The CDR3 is CASSSEGGGAYNEQFF. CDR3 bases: TGTGCCAGCAGCTCCGAGGGCGGGGGGGCGTACAATGAGCAGTTCTTC.

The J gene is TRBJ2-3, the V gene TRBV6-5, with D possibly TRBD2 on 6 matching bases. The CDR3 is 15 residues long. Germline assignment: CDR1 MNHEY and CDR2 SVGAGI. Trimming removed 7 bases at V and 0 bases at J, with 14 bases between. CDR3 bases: TGTGCCAGCACCGGGGGACCCTATAGCACAGATACGCAGTATTTT. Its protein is CASTGGPYSTDTQYF.

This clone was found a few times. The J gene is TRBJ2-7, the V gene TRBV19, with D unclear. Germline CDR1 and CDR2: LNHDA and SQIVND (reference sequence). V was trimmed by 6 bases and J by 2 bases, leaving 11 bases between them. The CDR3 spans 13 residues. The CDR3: CASSPRVTYEQYF. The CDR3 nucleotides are TGTGCCAGTAGCCCTCGGGTCACCTACGAGCAGTACTTC.

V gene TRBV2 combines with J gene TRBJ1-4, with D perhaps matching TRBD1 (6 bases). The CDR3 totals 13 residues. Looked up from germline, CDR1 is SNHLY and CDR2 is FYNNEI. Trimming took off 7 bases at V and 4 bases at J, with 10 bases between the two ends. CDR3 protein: CASNRGGNEKLFF. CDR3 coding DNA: TGTGCCAGCAACAGAGGGGGTAATGAAAAACTGTTTTTT.

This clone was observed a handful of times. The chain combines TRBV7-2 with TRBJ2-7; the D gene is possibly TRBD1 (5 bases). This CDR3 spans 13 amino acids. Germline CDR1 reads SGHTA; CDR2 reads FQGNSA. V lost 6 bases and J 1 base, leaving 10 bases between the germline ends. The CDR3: CASSVGPSYEQYF. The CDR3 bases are TGTGCCAGCAGTGTGGGGCCGTCCTACGAGCAGTACTTC.

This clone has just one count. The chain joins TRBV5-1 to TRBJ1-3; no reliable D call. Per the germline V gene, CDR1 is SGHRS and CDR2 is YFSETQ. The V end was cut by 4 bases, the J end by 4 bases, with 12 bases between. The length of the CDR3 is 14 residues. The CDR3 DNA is TGCGCCAGCAGCCCCGGAGGCCTCGGAAACACCATATATTTT. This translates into CASSPGGLGNTIYF.

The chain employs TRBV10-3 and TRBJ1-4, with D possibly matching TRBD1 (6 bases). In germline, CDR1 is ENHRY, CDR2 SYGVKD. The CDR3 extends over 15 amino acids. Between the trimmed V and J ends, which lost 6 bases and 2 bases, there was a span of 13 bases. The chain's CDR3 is CAISGGGLTNEKLFF. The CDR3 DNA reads TGTGCCATCAGCGGGGGGGGCCTGACTAATGAAAAACTGTTTTTT.

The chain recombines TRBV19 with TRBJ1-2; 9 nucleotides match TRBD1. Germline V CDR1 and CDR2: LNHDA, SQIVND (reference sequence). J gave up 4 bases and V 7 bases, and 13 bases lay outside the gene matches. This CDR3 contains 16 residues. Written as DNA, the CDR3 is TGTGCCAGTACCTCGGACAGGGGCGGCCCTTTCTATGGCTACACCTTC. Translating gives CASTSDRGGPFYGYTF.

The CDR3 spells CATSSQGTSGGPRTDTQYF. Written as DNA, the CDR3 is TGTGCCACCAGCAGTCAGGGGACTAGCGGGGGCCCGCGGACAGATACGCAGTATTTT. The chain joins TRBV15 to TRBJ2-3, with 14 bases lining up with TRBD2. This CDR3 is 19 amino acids long. The V segment lost 3 bases and the J segment 3 bases; nucleotides outside the gene matches: 11. CDR1 LNHNV and CDR2 YYDKDF come from the germline V gene (reference sequence).

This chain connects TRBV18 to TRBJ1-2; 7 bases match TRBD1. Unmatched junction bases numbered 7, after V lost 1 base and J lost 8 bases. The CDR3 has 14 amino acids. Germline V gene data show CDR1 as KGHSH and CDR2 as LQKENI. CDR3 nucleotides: TGTGCCAGCTCACCACGGACAGGAGACTCCGGCTACACCTTC. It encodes CASSPRTGDSGYTF. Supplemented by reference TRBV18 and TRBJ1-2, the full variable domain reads NAGVMQNPRHLVRRRGQEARLRCSPMKGHSHVYWYRQLPEEGLKFMVYLQKENIIDESGMPKERFSAEFPKEGPSILRIQQVVRGDSAAYFCASSPRTGDSGYTFGSGTRLTVV.

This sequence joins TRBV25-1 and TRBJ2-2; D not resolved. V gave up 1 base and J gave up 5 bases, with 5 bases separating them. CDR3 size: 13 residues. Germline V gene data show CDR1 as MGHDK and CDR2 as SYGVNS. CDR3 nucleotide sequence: TGTGCCAGCAGTGAATTTAAAACCGGGGAGCTGTTTTTT. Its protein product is CASSEFKTGELFF. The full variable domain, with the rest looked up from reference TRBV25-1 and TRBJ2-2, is EADIYQTPRYLVIGTGKKITLECSQTMGHDKMYWYQQDPGMELHLIHYSYGVNSTEKGDLSSESTVSRIRTEHFPLTLESARPSHTSQYLCASSEFKTGELFFGEGSRLTVL.